This T cell receptor beta chain stems from a study of T-cell reconstitution after alpha-beta-depleted transplantation in children (dated by TCRdb to about 2016). In terms of the full investigation: Using TCR repertoire profiling, the study quantitatively followed how T-cell immune reconstitution unfolded in children after TCRalphabeta/CD19-depleted allogeneic hematopoietic cell transplantation.

Compared with germline, V lacks 4 bases and J lacks 0 bases; bases without a gene match: 7. The CDR3 holds 17 amino acids from the cysteine to the phenylalanine. The CDR3 DNA has 51 bases and is translated from base 1. CDR1 and CDR2 were assigned from the germline V gene as MGHDK and SYGVNS. Comment on this clonotype: The antigen this receptor binds is unknown. The input lacks base qualities; no much larger clone sits a single base away.

Preparation of the library involved PCR. Sequencing relied on an Illumina HiSeq 2500. Molecular barcoding was employed in the preparation of TCR libraries, with unique molecular identifiers being used to normalize TCRbeta repertoire quantification. The public reads were run again by TCRdb, first through fastp at Q25 and then through MiXCR, and only productive beta chains were kept. Every distinct CDR3 protein forms one entry, paired with its most common genes and DNA. Recorded for this sample are about 830,000 distinct CDR3 sequences; roughly 15% of them occurred a single time. Jointly, the top ten make up roughly 5% of the sample. Summary of the overall study and its limitations: In some patients, the high TCRbeta diversity seen at day 60 was put down to recipient T cells and intrathymic progenitors that had survived conditioning. Apparently early alphabetaT-cell count recovery about two months after transplant reportedly relied on only several hundred rapidly expanded clones derived from non-depleted graft cells. The frequencies of hyperexpanded clones fell over the following months, and after one year, T-cell counts and TCRbeta diversity were mostly attributed to newly produced T cells.

The treatment or condition label corresponds to: allogeneic hematopoietic cell transplantation with graft depleted of TCRalphabeta T cells and CD19 B cells. Transplant recipients were children who received TCRalphabeta/CD19-depleted allogeneic hematopoietic cell grafts. This sequence originates from a male patient between 10 and 17 years old who had a stem cell transplant for acute lymphoblastic leukemia, so the T cells may come from the graft donor. The rearrangement combines TRBV25-1 with TRBJ2-5, with 11 junctional bases fitting TRBD2. The sequences come from PBMCs, mostly from graft donor cells, collected 360 days after TCRalphabeta/CD19-depleted stem cell transplant. The DNA sequence is as follows: TGTGCCAGCAGTGCACTAGCGGGAGTGGTAGACCAAGAGACCCAGTACTTC. Translated, this gives CASSALAGVVDQETQYF.